This T cell receptor beta chain was identified during a study of control samples from healthy donors and cancer patients. CDR1 is SGHNT and CDR2 is YENEEA in the germline V gene. The J segment lost 9 bases and the V segment lost 1 base, leaving 2 bases of the junction unmatched. CDR3 length: 14 residues. Profiling relied on immunoSEQ multiplex PCR, and the TCRdb table lists in-frame clones only, not all of them. The sample has approximately 45,000 clones; less than 95% are singletons. The sample was PBMCs. The TCR originated in a woman aged 40 to 55 with head and neck cancer. V is TRBV11-3 and J is TRBJ2-3; 12 bases map to TRBD2. For the CDR3, the DNA is TGTGCCAGCAGCTTAGGACTAGCGGGAGAGACGCAGTATTTT. This sequence encodes CASSLGLAGETQYF.